This section outlines one T cell receptor beta chain sequence together with its context. Germline V lookup: CDR1 LGHDT, CDR2 YNNKEL (reference sequence). J gave up 4 bases and V 4 bases, and 6 bases lay outside the gene matches. The CDR3 consists of 15 residues. Seattle enrolled patients during active infection and tracked them longitudinally. These data belong to a study of blood T cell repertoires in COVID-19. Overall study context: The samples span acute and convalescent COVID-19 from the United States, Italy and Spain. Sources were T cells, B-cell-depleted T cells, or PBMCs; the material itself was cDNA or gDNA.

Authors' data handling: Counts of nucleated cells, estimated from reference gene primer amplification, were obtained. The table came from immunoSEQ multiplex PCR; TCRdb's copy has only in-frame clones and leaves some out. Clone size and V and J calls were adopted from that table, with D and trimming inferred from the DNA. The sample lists more than 300,000 clones; 88% were seen once. This clonotype was sampled from a woman aged 70-85 years with COVID-19, enrolled during active disease. Sequencing was done on a sample of peripheral blood. The rearrangement joins TRBV3-1 (or the pseudogene TRBV3-2) to TRBJ2-1, with 8 bases that match TRBD2. The CDR3 sequence is CASSPSGGEYNEQFF. CDR3 DNA: TGTGCCAGCAGCCCAAGCGGGGGAGAATACAATGAGCAGTTCTTC.